This T cell receptor (beta chain) was retrieved from a study of early T cells in non-severe SARS-CoV-2 infection. Germline trimming cut 3 bases from V and 4 bases from J; bases unmatched to any gene: 20. The CDR3 spans 21 residues. Germline loops: CDR1 SQVTM, CDR2 ANQGSEA. In this sample, this clonotype turned up many times. Its matching antigen is unknown. Attachment of unique molecular identifiers was made to individual cDNA molecules. TCRdb reprocessed the 5' RACE reads via MiXCR and lists one record per CDR3 protein. The sample holds about 70,000 distinct CDR3 sequences; around 12% are singletons and the top ten take 15% to 19%. Study-level results: A preference for anti-spike CD8 responses marked VDJdb matching, which missed private and CD4 specificities.

The sequencing here drew on whole blood, taken at baseline. This TCR derives from an adult who was a healthcare worker with PCR-confirmed SARS-CoV-2 infection or an uninfected control (not recorded which). The donor label of this sample is uncertain. The chain links TRBV29-1 to TRBJ2-5, with 16 bases matching TRBD2. CDR3 nucleotide sequence: TGCAGCGTTGAGTTCGGCCAGCCGGGACTAGCGGGAGGGCCGGTATTAGAGACCCAGTACTTC. It encodes CSVEFGQPGLAGGPVLETQYF.